These T cell receptor beta chains were read from a single sample in a study of T cell changes during pregnancy in multiple sclerosis. Sequencing was performed with immunoSEQ multiplex PCR; in TCRdb, only in-frame clones are kept and a portion is missing. The sample includes around 70,000 clones, 90% to 95% of them seen just once. This specimen consisted of peripheral blood, obtained after pregnancy. The receptors were sampled from a female donor with multiple sclerosis, enrolled in a pregnancy study. Both conserved end residues are part of each CDR3. The D gene is left open where the match is weak. Size values are once, few and many counts, or a class for expanded clones, and some rows have none.

clone size: NA; D gene: TRBD1; J gene: TRBJ2-7; V gene: TRBV6-5; CDR3 DNA: TGTGCCAGCAGTTACTCCAGAGGACAGGTTAACTACGAGCAGTACTTC; CDR3 protein: CASSYSRGQVNYEQYF
clone size: NA; D gene: NA; J gene: TRBJ2-2; V gene: TRBV5-6; CDR3 DNA: TGTGCCAGCAGCTTGGGTCGAACGGGTGGGGAGCTGTTTTTT; CDR3 protein: CASSLGRTGGELFF
clone size: NA; D gene: TRBD2; J gene: TRBJ2-1; V gene: TRBV10-1; CDR3 DNA: TGCGCCAGCAGTGAGTCGCGGACTAGCGGGTACAATGAGCAGTTCTTC; CDR3 protein: CASSESRTSGYNEQFF
clone size: NA; D gene: NA; J gene: TRBJ2-7; V gene: TRBV6-5; CDR3 DNA: TGTGCCAGCAGAAAAGACTTTAGCTCCTACGAGCAGTACTTC; CDR3 protein: CASRKDFSSYEQYF
clone size: NA; D gene: NA; J gene: TRBJ2-7; V gene: TRBV11-1; CDR3 DNA: TGTGCCAGCAGCCTGAACTCATACGAGCAGTACTTC; CDR3 protein: CASSLNSYEQYF
clone size: NA; D gene: TRBD1; J gene: TRBJ2-7; V gene: TRBV7-9; CDR3 DNA: TGTGCCAGCAGCGCCTCCGGACAGGGGAATTATCGGGAGCAGTACTTC; CDR3 protein: CASSASGQGNYREQYF
clone size: NA; D gene: TRBD1; J gene: TRBJ1-2; V gene: TRBV28; CDR3 DNA: TGTGCCAGCAGTTTCGGGGGACAGGGGTGGAAAGATGGCTACACCTTC; CDR3 protein: CASSFGGQGWKDGYTF
clone size: NA; D gene: TRBD1; J gene: TRBJ2-1; V gene: TRBV9; CDR3 DNA: TGTGCCAGCAGCGCTCTGACAGGGGACTACAATGAGCAGTTCTTC; CDR3 protein: CASSALTGDYNEQFF
clone size: NA; D gene: NA; J gene: TRBJ1-1; V gene: TRBV25-1; CDR3 DNA: TGTGCCAGCAGTGCAGCCAGGGGCAGGCTAACTGAAGCTTTCTTT; CDR3 protein: CASSAARGRLTEAFF
clone size: NA; D gene: NA; J gene: TRBJ2-3; V gene: TRBV5-1; CDR3 DNA: TGCGCCAGCAGCTTGGGGGGGGAGGTGAGCACAGATACGCAGTATTTT; CDR3 protein: CASSLGGEVSTDTQYF
clone size: NA; D gene: TRBD2; J gene: TRBJ2-1; V gene: TRBV4-3; CDR3 DNA: TGCGCCAGCAGCCAAGATTGGGAGCGGGAGGGCCGCAATGAGCAGTTCTTC; CDR3 protein: CASSQDWEREGRNEQFF
clone size: NA; D gene: TRBD1; J gene: TRBJ2-1; V gene: TRBV5-1; CDR3 DNA: TGCGCCAGCACGCTACAGGGGAGCTCCTACAATGAGCAGTTCTTC; CDR3 protein: CASTLQGSSYNEQFF
clone size: NA; D gene: NA; J gene: TRBJ2-1; V gene: TRBV6-4; CDR3 DNA: TGTGCCAGCAGTGAGATTCCCGGGAGAGGCAATGAGCAGTTCTTC; CDR3 protein: CASSEIPGRGNEQFF
clone size: once; D gene: TRBD1; J gene: TRBJ2-1; V gene: TRBV5-1; CDR3 DNA: TGCGCCAGCAGCTGGGGACAGGGCCACAATGAGCAGTTCTTC; CDR3 protein: CASSWGQGHNEQFF